This T cell receptor (beta chain) was observed in a study of CD8 T cells in ankylosing spondylitis. The CDR3 runs to 12 residues. Losses at the gene ends were 3 bases for V and 4 bases for J; bases not matched to a gene: 2. CDR1 and CDR2 from the germline V gene are SQVTM and ANQGSEA. For TCR beta, libraries came from quantitative 5'-RACE with molecular barcodes. MiXCR was run by TCRdb on the 5' RACE reads, yielding one entry per CDR3 protein. The data hold around 340,000 distinct CDR3 sequences, with about 14% observed a single time. Overall study results and limits: Matched synovial fluid from ankylosing spondylitis patients was reported to be enriched for disease-linked clones. For ankylosing spondylitis blood, a TCR beta motif of seven to nine highly homologous variants appeared characteristic. In the blood and synovial fluid of reactive arthritis, some motif variants had been previously reported.

Points on this clonotype: What it binds is unknown.

The chain recombines TRBV29-1 with TRBJ1-1, with 7 bases that match TRBD1. The source is a male donor with ankylosing spondylitis or in good health (not recorded which). The sample taken for sequencing was blood, either unsorted or a sorted T cell fraction (not recorded which). This CDR3 is CSVEEGATEAFF. DNA of the CDR3: TGCAGCGTTGAGGAGGGGGCCACTGAAGCTTTCTTT.